This TCR beta chain was captured in a study of post-analysis software for immune sequencing data. This clonotype was observed a handful of times. The antigen is undetermined. Study outcomes and limitations: Patients carried a handful of TRBV segments more frequently than controls did, and TRBV5-6, TRBV5-1 and TRBV20-1 were among them.

cDNA libraries of TCR beta carried unique molecular identifiers. T cells numbering about 0.85 to 10 million yielded 500,000 or so cDNA molecules. TCRdb reprocessed the PCR reads via MiXCR and lists one record per CDR3 protein. The sample lists roughly 800,000 distinct CDR3 sequences, about 53% occurring once. V gave up 0 bases and J gave up 5 bases, with 14 bases separating them. Germline assignment: CDR1 SGDLS and CDR2 YYNGEE. There are 15 residues in the CDR3. The clonotype originates from a girl aged 5-17 years with multiple sclerosis. Material: blood. The chain has TRBV9 and TRBJ2-5; TRBD1 is a possible D gene (6 bases). Here the CDR3 reads CASSVALGAGETQYF. The CDR3 nucleotides are TGTGCCAGCAGCGTAGCTTTGGGGGCCGGGGAGACCCAGTACTTC.